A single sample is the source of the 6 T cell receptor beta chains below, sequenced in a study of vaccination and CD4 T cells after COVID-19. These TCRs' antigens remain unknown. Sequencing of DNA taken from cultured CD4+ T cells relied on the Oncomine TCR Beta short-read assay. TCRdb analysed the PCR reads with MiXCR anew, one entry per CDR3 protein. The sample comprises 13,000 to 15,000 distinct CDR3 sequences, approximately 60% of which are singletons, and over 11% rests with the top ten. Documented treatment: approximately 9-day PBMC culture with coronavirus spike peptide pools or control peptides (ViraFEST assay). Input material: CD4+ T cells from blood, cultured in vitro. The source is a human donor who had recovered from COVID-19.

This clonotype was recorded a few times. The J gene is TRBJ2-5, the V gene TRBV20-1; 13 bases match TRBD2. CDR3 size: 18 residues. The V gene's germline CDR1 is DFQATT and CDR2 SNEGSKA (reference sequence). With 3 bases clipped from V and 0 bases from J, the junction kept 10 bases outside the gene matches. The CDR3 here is CSASVGLAGEMYQETQYF. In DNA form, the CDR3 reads TGCAGTGCTAGCGTTGGACTAGCGGGAGAGATGTACCAAGAGACCCAGTACTTC.

CDR3 in amino acids: CASSFLPGQGRETQYF. In DNA, the CDR3 is TGTGCCAGCAGTTTCTTACCGGGACAGGGGCGGGAGACCCAGTACTTC. This sequence joins TRBV12-3 or TRBV12-4 and TRBJ2-5; 10 nucleotides match TRBD1. The CDR3 sequence is 16 residues long. V shed 3 bases, J shed 5 bases, and the junction held 9 bases outside the gene matches.

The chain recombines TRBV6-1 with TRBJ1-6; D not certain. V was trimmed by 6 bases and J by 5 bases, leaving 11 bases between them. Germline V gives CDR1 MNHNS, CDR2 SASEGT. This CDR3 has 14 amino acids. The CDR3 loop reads CASRDEGDNSPLHF. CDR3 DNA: TGTGCCAGCAGAGATGAGGGTGATAATTCACCCCTCCACTTT.

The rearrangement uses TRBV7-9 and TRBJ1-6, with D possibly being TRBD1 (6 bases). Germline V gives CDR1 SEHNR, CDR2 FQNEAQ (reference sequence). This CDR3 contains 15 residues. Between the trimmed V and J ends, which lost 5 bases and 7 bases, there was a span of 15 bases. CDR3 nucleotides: TGTGCCAGCAGCCTTTCAGGGGCGAGAAATTCACCCCTCCACTTT. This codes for CASSLSGARNSPLHF.

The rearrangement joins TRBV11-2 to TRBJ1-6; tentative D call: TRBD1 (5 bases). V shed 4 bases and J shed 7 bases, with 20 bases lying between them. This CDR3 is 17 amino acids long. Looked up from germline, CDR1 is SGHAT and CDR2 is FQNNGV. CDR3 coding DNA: TGTGCCAGCAGCTCTCTCCGGGGGGGGATAGCAAATTCACCCCTCCACTTT. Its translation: CASSSLRGGIANSPLHF. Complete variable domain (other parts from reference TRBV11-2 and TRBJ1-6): EAGVAQSPRYKIIEKRQSVAFWCNPISGHATLYWYQQILGQGPKLLIQFQNNGVVDDSQLPKDRFSAERLKGVDSTLKIQPAKLEDSAVYLCASSSLRGGIANSPLHFGNGTRLTVT.

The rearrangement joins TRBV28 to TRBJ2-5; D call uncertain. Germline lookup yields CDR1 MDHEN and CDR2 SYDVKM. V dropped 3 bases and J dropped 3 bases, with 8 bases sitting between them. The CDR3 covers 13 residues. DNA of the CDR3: TGTGCCAGCAGTTTTGGTGGGAAAGAGACCCAGTACTTC. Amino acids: CASSFGGKETQYF.